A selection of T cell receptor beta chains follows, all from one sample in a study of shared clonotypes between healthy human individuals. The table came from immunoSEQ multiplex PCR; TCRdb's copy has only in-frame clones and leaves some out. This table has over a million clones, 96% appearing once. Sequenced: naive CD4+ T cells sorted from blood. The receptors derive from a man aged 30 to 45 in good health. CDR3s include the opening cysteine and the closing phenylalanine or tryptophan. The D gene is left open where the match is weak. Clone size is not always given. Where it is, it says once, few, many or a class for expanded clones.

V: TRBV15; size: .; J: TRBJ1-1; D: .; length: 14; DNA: TGTGCCACCAGCCGGAGGGGGGGAAACACTGAAGCTTTCTTT; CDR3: CATSRRGGNTEAFF
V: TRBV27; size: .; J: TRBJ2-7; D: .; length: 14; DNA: TGTGCCAGCAGCAACCCACAGGGTACCTACGAGCAGTACTTC; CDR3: CASSNPQGTYEQYF
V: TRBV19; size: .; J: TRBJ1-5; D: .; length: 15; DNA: TGTGCCAGTACCCCGGCAGGGTCATTCGGTCGGCCCCAGCATTTT; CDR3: CASTPAGSFGRPQHF
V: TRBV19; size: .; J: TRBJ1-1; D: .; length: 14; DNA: TGTGCCAGTAGTGCGACAGCTGGGTACACTGAAGCTTTCTTT; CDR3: CASSATAGYTEAFF
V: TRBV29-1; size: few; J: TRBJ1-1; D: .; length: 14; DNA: TGCAGCGTTGGGATCGAGCCGTCCAACACTGAAGCTTTCTTT; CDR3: CSVGIEPSNTEAFF
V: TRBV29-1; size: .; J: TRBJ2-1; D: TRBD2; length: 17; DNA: TGCAGCGTCGAGAGGACTAGCGGGAAACACCCCTACAATGAGCAGTTCTTC; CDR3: CSVERTSGKHPYNEQFF
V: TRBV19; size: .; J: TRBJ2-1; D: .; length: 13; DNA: TGTGCCAGTAGTATAAACTCGTACAATGAGCAGTTCTTC; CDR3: CASSINSYNEQFF
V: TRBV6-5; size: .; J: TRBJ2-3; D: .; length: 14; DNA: TGTGCCAGCAGTTACTACGGGGAAACCACCGGGCAGTATTTT; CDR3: CASSYYGETTGQYF
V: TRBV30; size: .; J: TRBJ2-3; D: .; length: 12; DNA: TGTGCCTGGAGTGTAGAAACAGATACGCAGTATTTT; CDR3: CAWSVETDTQYF
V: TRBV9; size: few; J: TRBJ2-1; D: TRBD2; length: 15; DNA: TGTGCCAGCAGCGTAGGGCCTAGCGGGAGGACCGAGCAGTTCTTC; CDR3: CASSVGPSGRTEQFF
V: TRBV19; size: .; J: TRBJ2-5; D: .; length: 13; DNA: TGTGCCAGTAGTATGGCAGATCAAGAGACCCAGTACTTC; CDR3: CASSMADQETQYF
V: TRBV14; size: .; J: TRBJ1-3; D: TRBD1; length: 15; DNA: TGTGCCAGCAGCCCCAGACAGGGGACTGGAAACACCATATATTTT; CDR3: CASSPRQGTGNTIYF
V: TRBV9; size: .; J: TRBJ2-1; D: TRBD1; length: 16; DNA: TGTGCCAGCAGCGTAACCCCAGGGGGCTCCTACAATGAGCAGTTCTTC; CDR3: CASSVTPGGSYNEQFF
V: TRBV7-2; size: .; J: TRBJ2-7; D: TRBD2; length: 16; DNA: TGTGCCAGCAGCTTAGTTAGTAGCGGGCGATCCTACGAGCAGTACTTC; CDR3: CASSLVSSGRSYEQYF
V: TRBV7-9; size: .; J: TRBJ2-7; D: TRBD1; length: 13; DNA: TGTGCCAGCAGCTTCGGACAGGGCTACGAGCAGTACTTC; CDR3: CASSFGQGYEQYF
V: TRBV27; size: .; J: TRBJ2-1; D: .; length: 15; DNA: TGTGCCCCCGCCCCGTCAGGGGCCGAATTGAATGAGCAGTTCTTC; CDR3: CAPAPSGAELNEQFF
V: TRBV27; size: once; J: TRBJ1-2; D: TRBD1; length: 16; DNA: TGTGCCAGCCAACCCATCAACCAGGGGGCGCTTTATGGCTACACCTTC; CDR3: CASQPINQGALYGYTF
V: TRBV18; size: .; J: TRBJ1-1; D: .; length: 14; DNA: TGTGCCAGCTCACCGGGGCAGACGAACACTGAAGCTTTCTTT; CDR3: CASSPGQTNTEAFF
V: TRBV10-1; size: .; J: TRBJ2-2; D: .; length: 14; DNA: TGCGCCAGCAGTGGGACGGGGTCCACCGGGGAGCTGTTTTTT; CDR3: CASSGTGSTGELFF
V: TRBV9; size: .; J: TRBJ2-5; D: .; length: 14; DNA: TGTGCCAGCAGCGCCCCAGGGACGGGGAAGACCCAGTACTTC; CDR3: CASSAPGTGKTQYF
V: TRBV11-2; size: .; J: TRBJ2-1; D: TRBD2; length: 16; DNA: TGTGCCAGCAGAACTAGCGGGAGACTTACGGGCAATGAGCAGTTCTTC; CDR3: CASRTSGRLTGNEQFF
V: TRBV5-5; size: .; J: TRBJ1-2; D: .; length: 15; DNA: TGTGCCAGCAGCTTGGTATTCGGGGAGAGGTATGGCTACACCTTC; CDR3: CASSLVFGERYGYTF
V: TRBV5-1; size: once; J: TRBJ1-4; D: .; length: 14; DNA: TGCGCCAGCAGCTTGTTAGCAGGGGATGAAAAACTGTTTTTT; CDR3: CASSLLAGDEKLFF
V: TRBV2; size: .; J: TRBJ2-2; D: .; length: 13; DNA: TGTGCCAGCAGTGAAGCGTTAACCGGGGAGCTGTTTTTT; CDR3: CASSEALTGELFF
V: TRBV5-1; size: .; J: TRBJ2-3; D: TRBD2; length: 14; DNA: TGCGCCAGCAGCGAGGGACTACCCACAGATACGCAGTATTTT; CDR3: CASSEGLPTDTQYF
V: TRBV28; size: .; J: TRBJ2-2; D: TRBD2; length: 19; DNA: TGTGCCAGCAGTTCCCTCAGCCCGCCAGCGGGAGGGCCGTCCGGGGAGCTGTTTTTT; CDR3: CASSSLSPPAGGPSGELFF